This TCR beta chain was sequenced during a study of human T cells and chemical hapten exposure. MiXCR was run by TCRdb on the RACE reads, yielding one entry per CDR3 protein. Of approximately 34,000 distinct CDR3 sequences in the sample, about 5.5% were seen once. Trimming at V came to 2 bases and at J to 3 bases, leaving 5 bases not matched to a gene. Germline lookup yields CDR1 MNHNY and CDR2 SVGAGI (reference sequence). The CDR3 consists of 17 residues. Time point noted: healthy volunteer bleed at 6 weeks. Unfractionated whole blood was the source from which total RNA was extracted. The TCR sequence derives from a human donor in good health. Some clones in this sample may be carry-over from other donors' samples. The chain couples TRBV6-6 to TRBJ1-5, with TRBD1 matching over 12 bases. Sequencing input: whole blood. The CDR3 loop is CASSYDGTGGYNQPQHF. CDR3 sequence (DNA): TGTGCCAGCAGTTACGATGGGACAGGGGGCTACAATCAGCCCCAGCATTTT.